The sequence of this T cell receptor (beta chain) was determined in a study of identical twins. This clonotype was seen more than once but under ten times. TCRdb analysed the 5' RACE reads with MiXCR anew, one entry per CDR3 protein. The repertoire holds roughly 720,000 distinct CDR3 sequences, with over 15% as singletons. Per germline, CDR1 SEHNR and CDR2 FQNEAQ (reference sequence). The CDR3 consists of 16 residues. V lost 5 bases and J 2 bases, leaving 16 bases between the germline ends. These records were also assigned to another study, of T cells expressing NK-cell markers.

The TCR comes from a woman between 18 and 30 years old in good health. The J gene is TRBJ2-1, the V gene TRBV7-9; possible D gene TRBD2, 5 bases. The sequenced sample was PBMCs. The CDR3 loop is CASSPRSGIPYNEQFF. The CDR3, as DNA: TGTGCCAGCAGCCCCCGCTCGGGAATACCCTACAATGAGCAGTTCTTC.